Listed below are T cell receptor beta chains from one sample, sequenced in a study of type 1 regulatory T cells. TCRdb ran MiXCR on the reads and lists one entry per CDR3 protein. This table has over 55,000 distinct CDR3 sequences, around 60% appearing once. These receptors are not linked to any known antigen. The material sequenced was cultured T cells, either the whole culture or a sorted T cell fraction (not recorded which). The receptor set was obtained from a human donor in good health. The CDR3 runs from the conserved cysteine through the conserved F or W. The D gene is left open where the match is weak. Clone size is not always given. Where it is, it says once, few, many or a class for expanded clones.

j_call clone_size cdr3_length d_call v_call cdr3_aa cdr3_nt
TRBJ2-1 once 15 NA TRBV5-1 CASSLVRNSYNEQFF TGCGCCAGCAGCTTGGTTCGAAACTCCTACAATGAGCAGTTCTTC
TRBJ2-5 NA 13 NA TRBV7-2 CASLPLGEETQYF TGTGCCAGCCTCCCTCTGGGAGAGGAGACCCAGTACTTC
TRBJ2-1 NA 16 NA TRBV9 CASSVWDGSSYNEQFF TGTGCCAGCAGTGTATGGGACGGGAGCTCCTACAATGAGCAGTTCTTC
TRBJ1-1 NA 16 NA TRBV9 CASSDPFGRDNTEAFF TGTGCCAGCAGCGACCCCTTTGGCAGGGACAACACTGAAGCTTTCTTT
TRBJ2-3 NA 13 NA TRBV5-1 CASSLAGGPEKYF TGCGCCAGCAGCTTGGCCGGAGGGCCCGAGAAGTATTTT
TRBJ2-7 NA 15 NA TRBV21-1 CASSYSADSSYEQYF TGTGCCAGCAGCTATTCAGCGGATAGCTCCTACGAGCAGTACTTC
TRBJ2-7 NA 16 NA TRBV7-9 CASSLLGASVTYEQYF TGTGCCAGCAGCTTATTAGGGGCTAGCGTTACCTACGAGCAGTACTTC
TRBJ2-7 NA 11 NA TRBV10-3 CAISADYEQYF TGTGCCATCAGTGCCGATTACGAGCAGTACTTC
TRBJ2-3 NA 14 NA TRBV3-1 CASSQEPNTDTQYF TGTGCCAGCAGCCAAGAACCCAACACAGATACGCAGTATTTT
TRBJ2-4 NA 17 NA TRBV4-1 CASSPGRFVRGKNIQYF TGCGCCAGCAGCCCGGGACGGTTTGTGAGGGGCAAAAACATTCAGTACTTC
TRBJ2-2 few 11 NA TRBV29-1 CSVVGAGELFF TGCAGCGTTGTAGGTGCCGGGGAGCTGTTTTTT
TRBJ2-1 few 15 TRBD2 TRBV7-3 CASSLSAGGPNEQFF TGTGCCAGCAGCTTATCTGCGGGAGGGCCGAATGAGCAGTTCTTC
TRBJ1-1 NA 11 TRBD1 TRBV12-3/TRBV12-4 CASGSRGQAFF TGTGCCAGCGGATCCAGGGGGCAAGCTTTCTTT
TRBJ2-1 NA 16 TRBD1 TRBV5-1 CASSLRLGQGDNEQFF TGCGCCAGCAGCTTGAGGTTGGGACAGGGGGACAATGAGCAGTTCTTC
TRBJ2-6 NA 15 NA TRBV6-2/TRBV6-3 CASSSIGSGANVLTF TGTGCCAGCAGTTCTATCGGCTCTGGGGCCAACGTCCTGACTTTC
TRBJ1-1 NA 13 NA TRBV6-1 CASQTLVNTEAFF TGTGCCAGCCAGACACTGGTGAACACTGAAGCTTTCTTT
TRBJ1-4 few 12 NA TRBV2 CASKLGSEKLFF TGTGCCAGCAAATTGGGATCTGAAAAACTGTTTTTT
TRBJ2-1 NA 12 NA TRBV10-3 CAIRGRDNEQFF TGTGCCATCAGAGGCAGGGACAATGAGCAGTTCTTC
TRBJ2-1 NA 16 TRBD2 TRBV30 CAWSGWAGGTYNEQFF TGTGCCTGGAGTGGATGGGCGGGAGGGACCTACAATGAGCAGTTCTTC
TRBJ2-5 NA 13 TRBD2 TRBV2 CASSGGGQETQYF TGTGCCAGCAGTGGCGGGGGCCAAGAGACCCAGTACTTC
TRBJ2-7 NA 15 TRBD2 TRBV27 CASSTNPGLAYEQYF TGTGCCAGCAGTACGAACCCGGGACTAGCCTACGAGCAGTACTTC
TRBJ2-7 NA 15 NA TRBV4-3 CASSQGTGVNYEQYF TGCGCCAGCAGCCAAGGAACTGGGGTAAACTACGAGCAGTACTTC
TRBJ2-5 NA 14 NA TRBV5-4 CASRSRGPMETQYF TGTGCCAGCAGGTCGCGGGGACCAATGGAGACCCAGTACTTC
TRBJ2-7 NA 13 NA TRBV3-1 CASSPTGLSEQYF TGTGCCAGCAGCCCAACGGGACTCTCCGAGCAGTACTTC
TRBJ2-7 NA 13 NA TRBV5-1 CASSLWSSYEQYF TGCGCCAGCAGCTTGTGGTCCTCCTACGAGCAGTACTTC
TRBJ2-1 few 16 NA TRBV6-1 CASSEVLAGPYNEQFF TGTGCCAGCAGTGAAGTTTTGGCGGGTCCCTACAATGAGCAGTTCTTC
TRBJ1-6 NA 18 NA TRBV28 CASKQQGPLSSYNSPLHF TGTGCCAGCAAACAACAGGGTCCGCTAAGCTCCTATAATTCACCCCTCCACTTT
TRBJ2-3 NA 15 TRBD2 TRBV3-1 CASSQLAGFADTQYF TGTGCCAGCAGCCAACTAGCGGGATTTGCAGATACGCAGTATTTT
TRBJ2-6 NA 15 NA TRBV9 CASSVALLGANVLTF TGTGCCAGCAGCGTAGCCCTTCTGGGGGCCAACGTCCTGACTTTC
TRBJ1-1 NA 14 NA TRBV30 CAWSRDSVGTEAFF TGTGCCTGGAGCCGAGACAGTGTCGGCACTGAAGCTTTCTTT
TRBJ2-7 NA 15 NA TRBV4-1 CASSQLPEAGSLQYF TGCGCCAGCAGCCAACTCCCTGAGGCGGGGTCTCTTCAGTACTTC
TRBJ1-1 few 14 NA TRBV20-1 CSARPDGRRTEAFF TGCAGTGCTCGCCCAGACGGGAGGCGCACTGAAGCTTTCTTT
TRBJ1-2 NA 16 NA TRBV6-2/TRBV6-3 CASSYGGARANYGYTF TGTGCCAGCAGTTACGGCGGGGCGCGAGCTAACTATGGCTACACCTTC
TRBJ2-7 NA 15 NA TRBV6-2/TRBV6-3 CATGSNEAWVKEQYF TGTGCCACCGGTTCGAACGAAGCATGGGTGAAAGAGCAGTACTTC
TRBJ2-1 NA 13 NA TRBV2 CASLRDQYNEQFF TGTGCCAGCTTGAGGGACCAATACAATGAGCAGTTCTTC
TRBJ2-1 NA 15 TRBD2 TRBV28 CASSESGGPNNEQFF TGTGCCAGCAGTGAAAGCGGGGGCCCTAACAATGAGCAGTTCTTC
TRBJ2-3 NA 15 TRBD2 TRBV4-2 CASSQELAGENTQYF TGTGCCAGCAGCCAAGAGCTAGCGGGAGAAAATACGCAGTATTTT
TRBJ1-4 NA 13 NA TRBV7-9 CASSLSLKEKLFF TGTGCCAGCAGCCTAAGTCTGAAGGAAAAACTGTTTTTT
TRBJ2-4 NA 13 NA TRBV12-3/TRBV12-4 CASSLGSLNIQYF TGTGCCAGCAGTTTGGGCAGCCTAAACATTCAGTACTTC
TRBJ1-1 NA 13 TRBD1 TRBV20-1 CSARDRGFTEAFF TGCAGTGCTCGGGACAGGGGGTTCACTGAAGCTTTCTTT
TRBJ1-6 NA 14 NA TRBV27 CASSLVGYNSPLHF TGTGCCAGCAGTTTGGTGGGGTATAATTCACCCCTCCACTTT
TRBJ2-7 few 14 NA TRBV7-2 CASSLRASLYEQYF TGTGCCAGCAGCTTAAGAGCTAGTCTTTACGAGCAGTACTTC
TRBJ1-1 NA 14 NA TRBV18 CASSPNSGLTEAFF TGTGCCAGCTCACCTAATAGCGGGCTGACTGAAGCTTTCTTT
TRBJ1-1 NA 14 NA TRBV4-1 CARSQPTRNTEAFF TGCGCCCGCAGCCAACCTACACGGAACACTGAAGCTTTCTTT
TRBJ2-1 NA 15 TRBD2 TRBV2 CASSVGLAGVDEQFF TGTGCCAGCAGTGTTGGACTAGCGGGAGTGGATGAGCAGTTCTTC
TRBJ2-5 NA 15 NA TRBV18 CVSSPAGRGSWDQYF TGTGTCAGCTCACCCGCTGGAAGAGGCTCCTGGGACCAGTACTTC
TRBJ2-5 NA 12 NA TRBV20-1 CSARPPEETQYF TGCAGTGCTAGACCGCCAGAAGAGACCCAGTACTTC
TRBJ1-1 NA 14 TRBD1 TRBV6-1 CASSVRDRNTEAFF TGTGCCAGCAGTGTCCGGGACAGGAACACTGAAGCTTTCTTT
TRBJ2-3 few 15 TRBD2 TRBV20-1 CSARIRGGGADTQYF TGCAGTGCTAGAATACGGGGGGGGGGCGCAGATACGCAGTATTTT
TRBJ2-2 NA 14 NA TRBV5-1 CASSLGARPGELFF TGCGCCAGCAGCTTGGGGGCGAGGCCCGGGGAGCTGTTTTTT
TRBJ2-5 NA 14 TRBD2 TRBV18 CASSPDREEETQYF TGTGCCAGCTCACCAGACCGGGAGGAAGAGACCCAGTACTTC